The next 25 T cell receptor beta chains were all read from a single sample in a study of tumor-infiltrating lymphocytes in oesophageal squamous cell carcinoma. TCRdb recomputed calls from the PCR reads with MiXCR, one row per CDR3 protein. The data show some 20,000 distinct CDR3 sequences, about two fifths seen once. The material sequenced was normal esophageal tissue next to the tumor. These receptors originate from a male donor with esophageal squamous cell carcinoma.

The chain uses TRBV7-2 and TRBJ2-3, with 11 bases that match TRBD2. TRBJ2-7 explains the end of the DNA better; the J call may be wrong. Germline lookup yields CDR1 SGHTA and CDR2 FQGNSA. The CDR3 totals 15 residues. CDR3 nucleotides: TGTGCCAGCAGCTTAGCTCTAGCGGGGGGTTACGAGCAGTACTTC. Encoded protein: CASSLALAGGYEQYF.

V and J are TRBV6-2 or TRBV6-3 and TRBJ2-3, with D unresolved. Trimming left V 8 bases short and J 0 bases short, with 9 bases between. The V gene's germline CDR1 is MNHEY and CDR2 SVGEGT. CDR3 length: 13 residues. As DNA, the CDR3 is TGTGCCAGCCGGGCCCCTAGCACAGATACGCAGTATTTT. The encoded protein is CASRAPSTDTQYF.

This clonotype was counted ten times or more. The chain has TRBV18 and TRBJ2-3; D might be TRBD2 (6 bases). Trimming shortened V by 6 bases and J by 0 bases, and 13 bases separated the two germline ends. Germline CDR1 and CDR2: KGHSH and LQKENI. This CDR3 contains 15 residues. CDR3 loop: CASSPRSGSTDTQYF. For the CDR3, the DNA is TGTGCCAGCTCCCCAAGGAGCGGGAGCACAGATACGCAGTATTTT.

The chain carries TRBV7-2 and TRBJ2-3, with 10 bases that match TRBD2. J gave up 1 base and V 2 bases, and 3 bases lay outside the gene matches. The germline V gene has CDR1 SGHTA and CDR2 FQGNSA. This CDR3 has 16 residues. CDR3 residues: CASSLLAGVGTDTQYF. The CDR3 nucleotides read TGTGCCAGCAGCTTACTAGCGGGAGTCGGCACAGATACGCAGTATTTT.

This clonotype was detected many times. The rearrangement uses TRBV11-2 and TRBJ2-7, with D possibly being TRBD1 or TRBD2 (5 bases each). This CDR3 is 16 amino acids long. Germline lookup yields CDR1 SGHAT and CDR2 FQNNGV. Trimming pared 0 bases from V and 2 bases from J, leaving 14 bases between. The CDR3 is CASSLDGRGRAYEQYF. The CDR3 DNA is TGTGCCAGCAGCTTAGATGGAAGGGGACGGGCCTACGAGCAGTACTTC.

This clonotype has ten or more counts. It may be a read error: a sequence one base away is much more abundant. V is TRBV7-3 and J is TRBJ2-1; D is unclear. The end of the DNA aligns better with TRBJ2-7, so the J call may be wrong. The CDR3 loop spans 13 amino acids. Germline CDR1 reads SGHTA; CDR2 reads FQGTGA. The CDR3 loop reads CASSLGSYNEQYF. DNA for the CDR3: TGTGCCAGCAGCTTGGGCTCCTACAATGAGCAGTACTTC.

Turning to this clonotype: Since a much larger clone is just one base distant, this may be a read error. As the CDR3 is not closed by the conserved phenylalanine or tryptophan, this likely results from a read error. The DNA is left out, because the CDR3 cannot be placed on it with certainty; the CDR3 is given as TCRdb lists it. The genes are TRBV9 and TRBJ2-3; the D call of TRBD2 is as the table states it, not checked on the DNA. Ends included, the CDR3 has 14 residues. CDR1 is SGDLS, CDR2 YYNGEE, per germline. CDR3 protein: CASSVTGLYNEQFL.

The rearrangement links TRBV27 to TRBJ1-1; no firm D call. Trimming took off 8 bases at V and 1 base at J, with 17 bases between the two ends. Germline V gene sequence: CDR1 MNHEY, CDR2 SMNVEV (reference sequence). This CDR3 comprises 15 residues. The CDR3 DNA sequence: TGTGCCAGCGCCATCCTCGGCGCCTCGAACACTGAAGCTTTCTTT. Translation gives CASAILGASNTEAFF.

This clonotype was recorded only once. The junction and the germline gene differ at one end; a read error may be behind it. The chain recombines TRBV7-2 with TRBJ2-3; D gene ambiguous. This CDR3 has 13 amino acids. CDR1 and CDR2 (germline): SGHTA, FQGNSA. The CDR3 nucleotides are TGTGCCAGCAGCTTTTCCAAGGATTCACCCCTCCACTTC. Translation: CASSFSKDSPLHF. Drawing the rest from reference TRBV7-2 and TRBJ2-3, the complete variable domain is GAGVSQSPSNKVTEKGKDVELRCDPISGHTALYWYRQSLGQGLEFLIYFQGNSAPDKSGLPSDRFSAERTGGSVSTLTIQRTQQEDSAVYLCASSFSKDSPLHFGPGTRLTVL.

The chain recombines TRBV7-3 with TRBJ2-1, with D perhaps being TRBD1 or TRBD2 (5 bases each). Germline V lookup: CDR1 SGHTA, CDR2 FQGTGA. This CDR3 is built from 15 residues. V was cut by 5 bases and J by 4 bases, with 15 bases left in between. CDR3 in amino acids: CASSPPGDHYNEQFF. In DNA, the CDR3 is TGTGCCAGCAGCCCCCCCGGGGACCATTACAATGAGCAGTTCTTC. Supplemented by reference TRBV7-3 and TRBJ2-1, the full variable domain reads GAGVSQTPSNKVTEKGKYVELRCDPISGHTALYWYRQSLGQGPEFLIYFQGTGAADDSGLPNDRFFAVRPEGSVSTLKIQRTERGDSAVYLCASSPPGDHYNEQFFGPGTRLTVL.

This clonotype is medium-sized (0.01 to 0.1%) by share. The chain uses TRBV7-9 and TRBJ2-5, with D perhaps assigned TRBD1 or TRBD2 (5 bases each). CDR1 and CDR2 from the germline V gene are SEHNR and FQNEAQ (reference sequence). The CDR3 has 15 amino acids. Trimming left V 0 bases short and J 7 bases short, with 15 bases between. CDR3 protein: CASSLAFSTGGTQYF. The CDR3 nucleotides read TGTGCCAGCAGCTTAGCGTTTAGTACAGGAGGGACCCAGTACTTC.

Only a few counts were recorded for this clonotype. This likely comes from a read error, as the CDR3 has no conserved phenylalanine or tryptophan at its end. The DNA is left out, because the CDR3 cannot be placed on it with certainty; the CDR3 is given as TCRdb lists it. This chain links TRBV6-1 with TRBJ2-5; TRBD1, the table's D call, was not compared with the DNA. The CDR3 length equals 18 residues, ends included. Germline values: CDR1 MNHNS, CDR2 SASEGT. The CDR3 loop is CASSEALRGQGYGYTFGS.

The rearrangement uses TRBV20-1 and TRBJ2-1, with 8 bases aligning to TRBD2. V shed 3 bases, J shed 8 bases, and the junction held 6 bases outside the gene matches. Germline V gene lookup returns CDR1 DFQATT and CDR2 SNEGSKA (reference sequence). The CDR3 is 13 amino acids. CDR3: CSASVMREDEQFF. CDR3 DNA: TGCAGTGCTAGTGTGATGCGGGAGGATGAGCAGTTCTTC.

This clonotype has only one observation. The V and J genes are TRBV7-8 and TRBJ1-1; TRBD1 is a possible D gene (5 bases). Trimming removed 2 bases from V and 7 bases from J, with 17 bases in between. The germline CDR1 and CDR2 sequences are SGHVS and FQNEAQ. This CDR3 comprises 15 residues. CDR3 sequence (DNA): TGTGCCAGCAGCTTAAGACCCGGGGCCCGTGATGAAGCTTTCTTT. It codes for CASSLRPGARDEAFF.

The chain carries TRBV6-1 and TRBJ2-1; the match to TRBD2 covers 8 bases. The V segment lost 6 bases and the J segment 0 bases; nucleotides outside the gene matches: 16. The CDR3 is 19 amino acids. Per the germline V gene, CDR1 is MNHNS and CDR2 is SASEGT. The CDR3 DNA follows: TGTGCCAGCAGGGGGGGCGGGACTAGGGGTGGCGGCTCCTACAATGAGCAGTTCTTC. Its translation is CASRGGGTRGGGSYNEQFF.

This clonotype was recorded at least ten times. The chain couples TRBV5-1 to TRBJ1-3; no clear D. Germline lookup yields CDR1 SGHRS and CDR2 YFSETQ. The CDR3 extends over 16 amino acids. The V end was cut by 0 bases, the J end by 0 bases, with 10 bases between. The CDR3 sequence is CASSLGGLLSGNTIYF. The CDR3 region has the DNA TGCGCCAGCAGCTTGGGAGGCCTCCTCTCTGGAAACACCATATATTTT.

In this sample, this clonotype turned up many times. The chain links TRBV13 to TRBJ2-1, with 9 bases matching TRBD2. The V and J ends lost 5 bases and 3 bases, in that order; junction bases with no gene match: 11. Germline CDR1 PRHDT, CDR2 FYEKMQ (reference sequence). This CDR3 has 17 amino acids. CDR3 nucleotide sequence: TGTGCCAGCAGCCCTCGCGGCGGGAGGGCCGGCTACAATGAGCAGTTCTTC. Its translation: CASSPRGGRAGYNEQFF. Looking up the rest from reference TRBV13 and TRBJ2-1 gives the full variable domain: AAGVIQSPRHLIKEKRETATLKCYPIPRHDTVYWYQQGPGQDPQFLISFYEKMQSDKGSIPDRFSAQQFSDYHSELNMSSLELGDSALYFCASSPRGGRAGYNEQFFGPGTRLTVL.

By share, this clonotype ranks as medium-sized. The genes are TRBV7-3 and TRBJ2-2; possibly TRBD1 for D (5 bases). The germline V gene encodes CDR1 SGHTA and CDR2 FQGTGA. The V end was cut by 1 base, the J end by 5 bases, with 14 bases between. This CDR3 is 16 amino acids long. CDR3 in amino acids: CASSLMGFGATGELFF. The CDR3 DNA reads as TGTGCCAGCAGCTTAATGGGGTTTGGGGCTACCGGGGAGCTGTTTTTT.

The rearrangement joins TRBV12-3 or TRBV12-4 to TRBJ1-1; 9 bases are a match to TRBD1. The CDR3 is 18 residues long. The ends lost 6 bases at V and 4 bases at J; junction bases unmatched: 18. The CDR3 loop is CASSLYRGRVTGATEAFF. CDR3 sequence (DNA): TGTGCCAGCAGCCTATACAGGGGGCGGGTTACAGGGGCCACTGAAGCTTTCTTT.

Points on this clonotype: An end of the junction does not agree with germline; a read error may underlie this. The chain uses TRBV7-6 and TRBJ2-5, with a weak D call TRBD1 (6 bases). Matching the DNA end better, TRBJ1-1 makes the J call doubtful. Germline V lookup: CDR1 SGHVS, CDR2 FNYEAQ. The CDR3 is made up of 13 amino acids. The CDR3 coding sequence is TGTGCTAGCAGCTTAAAGGGGGGAGCTGAAGCTTTCTTT. Its translation: CASSLKGGAEAFF.

The genes are TRBV7-6 and TRBJ2-5; 9 nucleotides align to TRBD2. Near its end, the DNA agrees better with TRBJ2-1, so the J call may be wrong. The CDR3 contains 14 residues. Germline loops: CDR1 SGHVS, CDR2 FNYEAQ. The CDR3, as DNA: TGTGCCAGCAGCTTAGAGTGGCGGGAGGGTGAGCAGTTCTTC. Encoded protein: CASSLEWREGEQFF.

This clonotype was counted only a few times. The chain carries TRBV7-2 and TRBJ2-1, with 7 bases fitting TRBD2. The CDR3 contains 14 residues. CDR1 and CDR2 from the germline V gene are SGHTA and FQGNSA. Trimming took 3 bases from V and 5 from J; bases not matched to a gene: 4. CDR3 nucleotide sequence: TGTGCCAGCAGCTTCTCGGGGGGAAACAATGAGCAGTTCTTC. Its protein product is CASSFSGGNNEQFF. Based on the CDR3 plus reference TRBV7-2 and TRBJ2-1, the full variable domain is GAGVSQSPSNKVTEKGKDVELRCDPISGHTALYWYRQSLGQGLEFLIYFQGNSAPDKSGLPSDRFSAERTGGSVSTLTIQRTQQEDSAVYLCASSFSGGNNEQFFGPGTRLTVL.

This clonotype appeared a few times. The V gene is TRBV12-3 or TRBV12-4, the J gene TRBJ2-4; D remains unclear. V lost 5 bases, J lost 1 base, and 15 bases lay in between. This CDR3 has 16 residues. The CDR3, as DNA: TGTGCCAGCAGTAGACCCGGTGGAGCGGCCAAAAACATTCAGTACTTC. This gives the protein CASSRPGGAAKNIQYF.

The sample holds a few counts of this clonotype. J is TRBJ1-5 and V is TRBV2; 12 bases fit TRBD1. CDR1 and CDR2 from the germline V gene are SNHLY and FYNNEI. Unmatched junction bases numbered 12, after V lost 6 bases and J lost 6 bases. The CDR3 has 17 amino acids. The CDR3 loop is CASRAGTGGAIGQPQHF. The CDR3 DNA follows: TGTGCCAGCAGAGCCGGGACAGGGGGCGCGATAGGTCAGCCCCAGCATTTT. The variable domain in full, with the rest retrieved from reference TRBV2 and TRBJ1-5, is EPEVTQTPSHQVTQMGQEVILRCVPISNHLYFYWYRQILGQKVEFLVSFYNNEISEKSEIFDDQFSVERPDGSNFTLKIRSTKLEDSAMYFCASRAGTGGAIGQPQHFGDGTRLSIL.

As regards this clonotype: The conserved final phenylalanine or tryptophan is absent from the CDR3, which likely points to a read error. It is unclear where the CDR3 begins or ends on the DNA, so no DNA is shown, and the CDR3 is as TCRdb lists it. This chain joins TRBV7-6 and TRBJ2-7; the table's D call of TRBD2 was not tested on the DNA. The CDR3 comprises 19 residues, both ends counted. The germline gives CDR1 SGHVS, CDR2 FNYEAQ. CDR3 residues: CASSLMTSGITTNEQYFGS.